This T cell receptor (beta chain) appears in the sequencing data of a study of tumor-infiltrating lymphocytes in localized non-small cell lung cancer (dated by TCRdb to the early 2020s). Context from the whole study: Patients whose samples were collected after neoadjuvant chemotherapy, as well as both smokers and never-smokers and several histologies, were included in the cohort. Flow cytometry, multiplex immunofluorescence, RNA-seq, exome sequencing and proteomics were applied to the same patients as TCR sequencing, which was one of several integrated assays. Each patient provided resected tumor tissue plus uninvolved lung tissue from the same patient, with the uninvolved lung tissue described as non-adjacent to the tumor. In total, the ICON cohort consisted of over a hundred surgical patients with localized non-small cell lung cancer who had their tumors resected. For 50 to 60 patients, immunoSEQ T-cell fraction was compared between paired tumor and uninvolved lung. General study outcomes and caveats: In line with immunofluorescence CD3 counts, TCRbeta sequencing supported higher T cell infiltration in tumors compared with uninvolved lung tissue. No difference in TCR-derived T-cell fraction was observed between the flow cytometry-defined immunotypes IM1 (good prognosis) and IM2 (poor prognosis). Because assay coverage varied across patients depending on available tissue quantity, TCR sequencing was performed for only a subset of the cohort. Because different assays used different pieces of the same tissue, intratumor heterogeneity could not be separated from technical variation. No association of tumor T-cell fraction from TCR sequencing with recurrence-free survival was found (p = 0.61).

The germline V gene gives CDR1 as LGHNA and CDR2 as YNFKEQ. Spanning cysteine to phenylalanine, the CDR3 consists of 16 amino acids. The entry retains the CDR3 DNA only, 48 bases that are in frame from base 1. At the junction V is shortened by 4 bases and J by 6 bases; bases outside the gene matches: 12. The immunoSEQ assay used for TCR sequencing gave the T-cell fraction in both tumor and uninvolved lung tissue. As for how the authors treated the data: For survival analysis, patients were split into high (upper tertile) and low (lower two tertiles) T-cell fraction groups and compared by log-rank test. A signed-rank test was used to check for differences in T-cell fraction between paired tumor and uninvolved lung. The immuneACCESS repertoire file appears here via TCRdb, limited to in-frame rearrangements. These files lack a portion of the clones; in checked studies, under half of the deficit traces to unresolved V genes, and the cause of the others is not known. That table supplies the V and J calls and clone size; D and trimming were determined from the DNA. Present in this sample are tens of thousands of clones, 73% of which were seen just once. The ten largest clones capture around 6% of the sample.

The first patient joined ICON in April 2016, and enrollment wrapped up when the last patient was enrolled in late 2018. A subcohort of 70 to 85 patients provided fresh tumor and matched uninvolved tissue for in-depth immune analyses, with TCR sequencing among those analyses. DNA isolated from bulk tissue, without cell sorting, was used for TCR sequencing. Comments on this clone: Its antigen is still unknown. Qualities for individual bases were not recorded, and no much larger clone is one base off.

The rearrangement combines TRBV4-2 with TRBJ2-1; TRBD2 aligns with 7 central bases. The sequenced sample was lung tumor tissue. This clonotype was obtained from a human donor with non-small cell lung cancer. The nucleotides are TGTGCCAGCAGCCCAGCGGGGAGTTTTAACCCCAATGAGCAGTTCTTC. Its translation reads: CASSPAGSFNPNEQFF.